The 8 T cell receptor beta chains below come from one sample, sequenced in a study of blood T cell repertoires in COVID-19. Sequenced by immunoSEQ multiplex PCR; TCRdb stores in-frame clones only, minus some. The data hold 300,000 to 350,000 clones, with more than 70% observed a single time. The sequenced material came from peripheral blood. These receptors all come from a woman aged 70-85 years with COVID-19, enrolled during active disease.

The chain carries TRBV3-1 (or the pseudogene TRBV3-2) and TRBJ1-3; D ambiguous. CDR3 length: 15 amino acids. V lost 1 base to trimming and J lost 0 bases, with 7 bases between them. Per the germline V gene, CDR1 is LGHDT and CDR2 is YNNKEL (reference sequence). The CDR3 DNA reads TGTGCCAGCAGCCAAGGTGGCCTCTCTGGAAACACCATATATTTT. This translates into CASSQGGLSGNTIYF.

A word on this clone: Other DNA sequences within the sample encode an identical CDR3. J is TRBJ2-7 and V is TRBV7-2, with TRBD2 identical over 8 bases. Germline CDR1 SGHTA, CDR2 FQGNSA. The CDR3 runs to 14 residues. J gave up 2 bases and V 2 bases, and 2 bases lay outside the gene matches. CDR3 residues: CASSLRGGPYEQYF. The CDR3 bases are TGTGCCAGCAGCTTACGCGGGGGGCCCTACGAGCAGTACTTC.

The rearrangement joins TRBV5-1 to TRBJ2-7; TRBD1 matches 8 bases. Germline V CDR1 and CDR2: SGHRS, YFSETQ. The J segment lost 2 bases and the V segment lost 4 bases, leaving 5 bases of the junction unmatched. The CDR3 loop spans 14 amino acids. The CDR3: CASSIDRGAYEQYF. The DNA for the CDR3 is TGCGCCAGCAGCATCGACAGGGGAGCCTACGAGCAGTACTTC.

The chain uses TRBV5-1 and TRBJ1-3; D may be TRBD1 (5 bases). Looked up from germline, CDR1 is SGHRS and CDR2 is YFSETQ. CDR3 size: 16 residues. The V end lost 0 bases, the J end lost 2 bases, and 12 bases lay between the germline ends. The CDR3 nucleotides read TGCGCCAGCAGCTTGGATCCGACAGCCGCTGGAAACACCATATATTTT. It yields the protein CASSLDPTAAGNTIYF. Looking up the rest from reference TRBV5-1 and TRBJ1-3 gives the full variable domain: KAGVTQTPRYLIKTRGQQVTLSCSPISGHRSVSWYQQTPGQGLQFLFEYFSETQRNKGNFPGRFSGRQFSNSRSEMNVSTLELGDSALYLCASSLDPTAAGNTIYFGEGSWLTVV.

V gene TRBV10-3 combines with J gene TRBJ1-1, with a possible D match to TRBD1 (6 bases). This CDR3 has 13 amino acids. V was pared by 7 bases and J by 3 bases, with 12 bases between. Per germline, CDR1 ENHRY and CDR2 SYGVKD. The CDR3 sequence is CAITQGFDTEAFF. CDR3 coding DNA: TGTGCCATCACTCAGGGGTTTGACACTGAAGCTTTCTTT.

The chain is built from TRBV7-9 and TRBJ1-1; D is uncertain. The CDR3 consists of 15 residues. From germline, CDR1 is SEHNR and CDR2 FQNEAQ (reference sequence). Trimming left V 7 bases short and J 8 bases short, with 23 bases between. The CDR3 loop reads CASNLPGYGDLEAFF. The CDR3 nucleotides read TGTGCCAGCAACCTCCCGGGATACGGTGATTTGGAAGCTTTCTTT.

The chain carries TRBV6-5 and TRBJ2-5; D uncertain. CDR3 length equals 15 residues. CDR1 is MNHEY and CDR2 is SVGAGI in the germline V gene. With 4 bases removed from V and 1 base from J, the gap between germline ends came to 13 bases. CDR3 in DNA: TGTGCCAGCAGTTGGGCACAGCCTATCCAAGAGACCCAGTACTTC. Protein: CASSWAQPIQETQYF.

CDR3 residues: CASSDPTPSGDYNEQFF. The CDR3 region has the DNA TGTGCCAGCAGTGACCCAACCCCTAGCGGGGACTACAATGAGCAGTTCTTC. The rearrangement joins TRBV25-1 to TRBJ2-1, with TRBD2 matching 9 bases. The trim removed 3 bases at V and 3 bases at J, leaving 9 bases unmatched. CDR1 is MGHDK and CDR2 is SYGVNS in the germline V gene. This CDR3 spans 17 amino acids.